This is a list of T cell receptor beta chains from one sample in a study of beta chain features in type 1 diabetes. Sequencing was performed with immunoSEQ multiplex PCR; in TCRdb, only in-frame clones are kept and a portion is missing. The sample contains about 160,000 clones, approximately 9% of which appear only once. Sequencing was done on a sample of central memory CD4+ T cells from blood. Receptors were obtained from a woman aged 18-35 years in good health. The CDR3 runs from the conserved cysteine through the conserved F or W. Fields, in order: CDR3 length, D gene, J gene, V gene, clone size, CDR3 DNA, CDR3 protein. D genes are given only for firm matches. Part of the rows lack a size; the others show once, few, many or a class for expanded clones.

17 | TRBD2 | TRBJ2-3 | TRBV4-1 | . | TGCGCCAGCAGCCGTGGGCCGGGACTAGCGGTAGCAGATACGCAGTATTTT | CASSRGPGLAVADTQYF
17 | . | TRBJ2-1 | TRBV4-1 | few | TGCGCCAGCAGCCAAGATCTTAGGGGGAGCTCCTACAATGAGCAGTTCTTC | CASSQDLRGSSYNEQFF
14 | TRBD1 | TRBJ2-7 | TRBV5-4 | few | TGTGCCAGCAGCTTGGGGCAGGGGGCCAACGAGCAGTACTTC | CASSLGQGANEQYF
13 | . | TRBJ2-3 | TRBV7-2 | few | TGTGCCAGCAGCCCTCTCGGCACAGATACGCAGTATTTT | CASSPLGTDTQYF
11 | . | TRBJ2-7 | TRBV29-1 | . | TGCAGCGTTTCCACAACCTACGAGCAGTACTTC | CSVSTTYEQYF
13 | . | TRBJ1-2 | TRBV29-1 | . | TGCAGCGTTGTTGAGGGCAGAAGCTATGGCTACACCTTC | CSVVEGRSYGYTF
15 | . | TRBJ2-7 | TRBV11-2 | few | TGTGCCAGCAGCTTATTATATAGCGGCTCCTACGAGCAGTACTTC | CASSLLYSGSYEQYF
16 | TRBD2 | TRBJ2-3 | TRBV4-3 | few | TGCGCCAGCAGCGCTGCTAGCGGGGGGGGCACAGATACGCAGTATTTT | CASSAASGGGTDTQYF
14 | . | TRBJ2-7 | TRBV7-8 | few | TGTGCCAGCAGCTTAGTCGGCAGGGCCTACGAGCAGTACTTC | CASSLVGRAYEQYF
14 | . | TRBJ1-1 | TRBV7-2 | . | TGTGCCAGCAGCTTAAAGGTAGGGAGCCTTGAAGCTTTCTTT | CASSLKVGSLEAFF
11 | . | TRBJ1-2 | TRBV6-5 | . | TGTGCCAGCAGCAAGGGGGATGGCTACACCTTC | CASSKGDGYTF
15 | . | TRBJ2-3 | TRBV2 | few | TGTGCCAGCAGTACCCAGGGGATTGACACAGATACGCAGTATTTT | CASSTQGIDTDTQYF
15 | TRBD2 | TRBJ2-3 | TRBV7-9 | . | TGTGCCAGCAGCCTGACTAGCGGGGGCACAGATACGCAGTATTTT | CASSLTSGGTDTQYF
17 | TRBD2 | TRBJ2-1 | TRBV27 | few | TGTGCCAGCAGTTTATACGGCGGGGGAAGCTCCTACAATGAGCAGTTCTTC | CASSLYGGGSSYNEQFF
15 | . | TRBJ2-5 | TRBV7-8 | few | TGTGCCAGCAGCTCGGAAGGCGGCCCCCAAGAGACCCAGTACTTC | CASSSEGGPQETQYF
12 | . | TRBJ1-2 | TRBV28 | . | TGTGCCAGCGACAGCATAGGAGATGGCTACACCTTC | CASDSIGDGYTF
15 | . | TRBJ2-3 | TRBV7-9 | . | TGTGCCAGCAGCTTAGAGGGCGGGGACACAGATACGCAGTATTTT | CASSLEGGDTDTQYF
21 | TRBD1 | TRBJ1-5 | TRBV29-1 | . | TGCAGCGTGGGCCTCTCTCTTCCAAAACGGGACAGGGGTAATAGCAATCAGCCCCAGCATTTT | CSVGLSLPKRDRGNSNQPQHF
15 | TRBD1 | TRBJ2-3 | TRBV5-6 | few | TGTGCCAGCAGCTTGTACGAGGGGGCCCCAGATACGCAGTATTTT | CASSLYEGAPDTQYF
17 | . | TRBJ2-7 | TRBV19 | few | TGTGCCAGTAGTTCGGCTTTCCGACTACAGGAGGGTTACGAGCAGTACTTC | CASSSAFRLQEGYEQYF
14 | TRBD1 | TRBJ1-6 | TRBV18 | few | TGTGCCAGCTCACCGGGACAGGGTAATTCACCCCTCCACTTT | CASSPGQGNSPLHF
15 | . | TRBJ1-1 | TRBV18 | few | TGTGCCAGCTCACCCCCTACAGGGCGGAACACTGAAGCTTTCTTT | CASSPPTGRNTEAFF
15 | TRBD2 | TRBJ2-1 | TRBV7-2 | many | TGTGCCAGCAGCTTGGGCAGCGGGACCTACAATGAGCAGTTCTTC | CASSLGSGTYNEQFF
14 | . | TRBJ1-2 | TRBV4-1 | few | TGCGCCAGCCGTGTAGAGGACACGGTCTATGGCTACACCTTC | CASRVEDTVYGYTF
12 | . | TRBJ2-7 | TRBV9 | few | TGTGCCAGCAGCCCCGGAGGAGGGCCCGTGTACTTC | CASSPGGGPVYF
15 | . | TRBJ1-3 | TRBV4-1 | many | TGCGCCAGCACGCCCCAGGGCCTGCGGGGAAACACCATATATTTT | CASTPQGLRGNTIYF
16 | TRBD1 | TRBJ1-2 | TRBV7-2 | few | TGTGCCAGCAGCTTAGTTAGGGGGGTAGGACAGGGGGACTACACCTTC | CASSLVRGVGQGDYTF